This T cell receptor (beta chain) was found in a study of blood T cell repertoires in COVID-19. In the original workflow: Researchers report that nucleated cell counts were estimated from reference gene primer amplification. Some clones are missing from TCRdb's copy, which holds only in-frame ones; the method was immunoSEQ multiplex PCR. That table furnishes V, J and clone size, whereas the DNA furnished D and trimming. The sample shows 55,000 to 80,000 clones, less than 85% of them seen only once. This CDR3 contains 16 residues. Trimming pared 6 bases from V and 2 bases from J, leaving 17 bases between. Germline values: CDR1 MNHNY, CDR2 SVGAGI (reference sequence).

The V and J genes are TRBV6-6 and TRBJ1-5; tentatively, D is TRBD1 (6 bases). What was sequenced was peripheral blood. The origin of this receptor is an elderly woman with acute or convalescent COVID-19. CDR3 protein: CASSSTGTIGNQPQHF. The CDR3 coding sequence is TGTGCCAGCAGCTCCACCGGGACAATTGGCAATCAGCCCCAGCATTTT.